This TCR beta chain was captured in a study of T cell repertoires in cytomegalovirus infection. For the study at large: Both a matching HLA type and CMV infection were indicated by public TCR beta signatures. Study observations and caveats: HLA-C-restricted CMV clonotypes gave the most frequent clonotype in two of eight donors.

This CDR3 has 14 residues. Germline V gene sequence: CDR1 SGDLS, CDR2 YYNGEE. This clonotype was counted ten times or more. Its antigen is undetermined. One end of the junction is discordant with germline, which a read error may explain. TCRdb reanalysed the reads using MiXCR and keeps one entry per CDR3 protein. The sample shows about 180,000 distinct CDR3 sequences, approximately 15% of them seen only once. The gene calls are TRBV9 and TRBJ2-7; no clear D gene. The sequenced sample consisted of PBMCs. This sequence originates from a human donor in good health (CMV status not recorded). Some clones in this sample may be carry-over from other donors' samples. CDR3 DNA sequence: TGTGCCAGCAGCGTAGGACCGAAATTTCACCCCTCGACCTTC. Translating it yields CASSVGPKFHPSTF.